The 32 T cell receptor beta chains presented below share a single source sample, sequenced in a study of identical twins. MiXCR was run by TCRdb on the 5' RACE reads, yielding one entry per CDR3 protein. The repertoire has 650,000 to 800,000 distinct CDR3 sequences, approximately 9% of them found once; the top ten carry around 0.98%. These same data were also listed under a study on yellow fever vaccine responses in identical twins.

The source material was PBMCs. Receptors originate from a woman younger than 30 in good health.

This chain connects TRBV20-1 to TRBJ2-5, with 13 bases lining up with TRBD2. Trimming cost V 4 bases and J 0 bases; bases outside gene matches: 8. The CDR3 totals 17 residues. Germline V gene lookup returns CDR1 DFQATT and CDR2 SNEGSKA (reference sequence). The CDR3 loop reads CSATGLAGDPYQETQYF. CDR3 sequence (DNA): TGCAGTGCTACCGGACTAGCGGGGGACCCGTACCAAGAGACCCAGTACTTC.

CDR3 residues: CSARPKPNTGELFF. The CDR3 DNA sequence: TGCAGTGCTAGACCCAAGCCTAACACCGGGGAGCTGTTTTTT. V usage is TRBV20-1 and J usage is TRBJ2-2; D is uncertain. The CDR3 loop spans 14 amino acids. Germline assignment: CDR1 DFQATT and CDR2 SNEGSKA (reference sequence). V was cut by 2 bases and J by 2 bases, with 9 bases left in between.

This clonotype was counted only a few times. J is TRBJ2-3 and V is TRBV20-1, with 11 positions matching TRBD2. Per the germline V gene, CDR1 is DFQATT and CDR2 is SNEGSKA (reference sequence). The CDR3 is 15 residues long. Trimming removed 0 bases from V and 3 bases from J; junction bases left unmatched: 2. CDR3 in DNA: TGCAGTGCTAGAGATCTAGCGGGGGGTACAGATACGCAGTATTTT. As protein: CSARDLAGGTDTQYF.

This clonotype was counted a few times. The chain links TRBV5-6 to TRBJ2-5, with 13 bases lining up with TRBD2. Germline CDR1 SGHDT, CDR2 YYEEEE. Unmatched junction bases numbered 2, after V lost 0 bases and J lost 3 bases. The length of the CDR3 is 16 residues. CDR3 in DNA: TGTGCCAGCAGCTTGGGGGGACTAGCGGGAAAAGAGACCCAGTACTTC. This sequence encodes CASSLGGLAGKETQYF.

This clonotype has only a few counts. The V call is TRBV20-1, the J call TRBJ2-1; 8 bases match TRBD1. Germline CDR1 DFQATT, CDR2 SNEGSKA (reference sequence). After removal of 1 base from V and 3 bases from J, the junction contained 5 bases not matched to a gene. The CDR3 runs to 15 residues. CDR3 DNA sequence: TGCAGTGCTAGAGTCCTAGGGACAGGCTACAATGAGCAGTTCTTC. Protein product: CSARVLGTGYNEQFF.

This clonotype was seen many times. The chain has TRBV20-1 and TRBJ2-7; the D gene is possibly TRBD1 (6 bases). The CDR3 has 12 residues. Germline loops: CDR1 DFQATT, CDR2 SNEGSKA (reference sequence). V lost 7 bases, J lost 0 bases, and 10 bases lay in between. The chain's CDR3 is CSGQGSSYEQYF. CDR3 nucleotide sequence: TGCAGTGGGCAGGGGAGCTCCTACGAGCAGTACTTC.

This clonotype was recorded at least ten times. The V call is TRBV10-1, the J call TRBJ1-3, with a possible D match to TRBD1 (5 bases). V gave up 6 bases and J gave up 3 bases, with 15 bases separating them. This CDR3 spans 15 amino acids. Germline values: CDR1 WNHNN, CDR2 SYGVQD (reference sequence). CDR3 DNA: TGCGCCAGCAGGCAAGACAGCGTTTTTGGAAACACCATATATTTT. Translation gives CASRQDSVFGNTIYF.

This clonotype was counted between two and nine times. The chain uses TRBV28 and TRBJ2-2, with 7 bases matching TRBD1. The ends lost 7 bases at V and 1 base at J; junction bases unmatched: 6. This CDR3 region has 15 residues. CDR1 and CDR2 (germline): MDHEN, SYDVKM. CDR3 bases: TGTGCCAGCACTACGGGACAGCTGAACACCGGGGAGCTGTTTTTT. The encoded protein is CASTTGQLNTGELFF.

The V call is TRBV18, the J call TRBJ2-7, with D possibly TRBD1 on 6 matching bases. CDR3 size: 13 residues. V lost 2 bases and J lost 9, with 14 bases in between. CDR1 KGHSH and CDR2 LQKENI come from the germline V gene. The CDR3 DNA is TGTGCCAGCTCACCAGAACCAGGGGCGGCGCAGTACTTC. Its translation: CASSPEPGAAQYF.

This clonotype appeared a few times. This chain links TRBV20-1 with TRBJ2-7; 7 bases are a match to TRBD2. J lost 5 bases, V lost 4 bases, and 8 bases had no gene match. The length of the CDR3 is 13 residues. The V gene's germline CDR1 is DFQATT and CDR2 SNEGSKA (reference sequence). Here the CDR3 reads CSAMPAGIHEQYF. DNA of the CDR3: TGCAGTGCTATGCCAGCGGGGATTCACGAGCAGTACTTC.

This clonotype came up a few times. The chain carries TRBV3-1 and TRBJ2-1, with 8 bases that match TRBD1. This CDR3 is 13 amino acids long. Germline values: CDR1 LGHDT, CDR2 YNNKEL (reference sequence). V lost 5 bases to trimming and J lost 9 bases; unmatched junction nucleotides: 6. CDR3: CASSGRQGIEQFF. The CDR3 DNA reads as TGTGCCAGCAGCGGTCGACAGGGGATTGAGCAGTTCTTC.

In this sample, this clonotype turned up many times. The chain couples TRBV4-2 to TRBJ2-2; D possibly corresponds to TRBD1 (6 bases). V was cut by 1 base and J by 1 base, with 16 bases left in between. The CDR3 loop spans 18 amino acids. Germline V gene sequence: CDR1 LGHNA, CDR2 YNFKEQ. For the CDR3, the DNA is TGTGCCAGCAGCCAAGCCCAGACAGGCGCTATGAACACCGGGGAGCTGTTTTTT. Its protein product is CASSQAQTGAMNTGELFF.

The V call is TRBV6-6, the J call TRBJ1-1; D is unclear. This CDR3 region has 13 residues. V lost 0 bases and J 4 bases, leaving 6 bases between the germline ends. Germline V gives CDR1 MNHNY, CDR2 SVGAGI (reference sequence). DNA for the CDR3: TGTGCCAGCAGTTACTCGAAAGGCACTGAAGCTTTCTTT. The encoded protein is CASSYSKGTEAFF.

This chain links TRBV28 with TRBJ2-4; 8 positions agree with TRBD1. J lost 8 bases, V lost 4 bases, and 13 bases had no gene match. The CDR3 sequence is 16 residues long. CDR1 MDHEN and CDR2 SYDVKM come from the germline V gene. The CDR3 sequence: CASSSGQGVETDIQYF. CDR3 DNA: TGTGCCAGCAGTTCCGGACAGGGCGTCGAAACGGACATTCAGTACTTC.

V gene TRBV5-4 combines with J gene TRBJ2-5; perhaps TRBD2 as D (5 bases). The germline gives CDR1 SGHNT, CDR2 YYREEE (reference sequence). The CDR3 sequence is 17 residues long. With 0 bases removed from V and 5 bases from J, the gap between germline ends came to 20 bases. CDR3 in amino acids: CASSLGLTVHSSETQYF. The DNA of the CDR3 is TGTGCCAGCAGCTTGGGACTAACAGTTCACTCGTCGGAGACCCAGTACTTC.

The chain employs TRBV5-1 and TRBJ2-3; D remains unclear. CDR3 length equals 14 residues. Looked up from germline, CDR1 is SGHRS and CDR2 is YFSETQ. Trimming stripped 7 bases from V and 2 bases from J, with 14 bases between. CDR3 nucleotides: TGCGCCAGCTCAAGGGCGGTACCCACAGATACGCAGTATTTT. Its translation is CASSRAVPTDTQYF.

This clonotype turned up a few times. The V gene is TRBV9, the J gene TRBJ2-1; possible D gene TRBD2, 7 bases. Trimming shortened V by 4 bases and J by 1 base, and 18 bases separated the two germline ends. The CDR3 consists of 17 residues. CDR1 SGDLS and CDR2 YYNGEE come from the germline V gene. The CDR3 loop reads CASSPPLGGLSYNEQFF. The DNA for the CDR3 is TGTGCCAGCAGCCCCCCGTTGGGGGGGCTTTCCTACAATGAGCAGTTCTTC.

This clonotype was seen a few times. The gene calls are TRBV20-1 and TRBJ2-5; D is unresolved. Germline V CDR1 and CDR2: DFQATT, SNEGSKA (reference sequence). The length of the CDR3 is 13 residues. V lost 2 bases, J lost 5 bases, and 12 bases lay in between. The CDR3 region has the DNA TGCAGTGCTAGAAGGACCCTTGGGGAGACCCAGTACTTC. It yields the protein CSARRTLGETQYF.

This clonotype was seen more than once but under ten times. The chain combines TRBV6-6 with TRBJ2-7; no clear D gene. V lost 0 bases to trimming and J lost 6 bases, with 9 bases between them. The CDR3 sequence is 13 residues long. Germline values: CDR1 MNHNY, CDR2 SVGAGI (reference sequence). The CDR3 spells CASSYSTAAEQYF. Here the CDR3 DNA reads TGTGCCAGCAGTTACTCGACGGCGGCCGAGCAGTACTTC.

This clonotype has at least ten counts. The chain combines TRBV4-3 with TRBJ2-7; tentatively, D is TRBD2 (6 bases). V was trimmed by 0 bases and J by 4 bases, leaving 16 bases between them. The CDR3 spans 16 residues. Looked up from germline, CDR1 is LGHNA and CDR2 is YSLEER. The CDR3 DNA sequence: TGCGCCAGCAGCCAAGATTACGGGGGTCCCTTTTACGAGCAGTACTTC. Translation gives CASSQDYGGPFYEQYF.

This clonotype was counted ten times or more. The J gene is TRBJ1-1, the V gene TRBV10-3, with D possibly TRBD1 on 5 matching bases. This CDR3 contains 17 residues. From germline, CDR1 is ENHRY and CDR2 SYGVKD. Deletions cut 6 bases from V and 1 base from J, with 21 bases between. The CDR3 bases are TGTGCCATCAGGGAGACGGGGGTCCGAAGACAGAACACTGAAGCTTTCTTT. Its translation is CAIRETGVRRQNTEAFF.

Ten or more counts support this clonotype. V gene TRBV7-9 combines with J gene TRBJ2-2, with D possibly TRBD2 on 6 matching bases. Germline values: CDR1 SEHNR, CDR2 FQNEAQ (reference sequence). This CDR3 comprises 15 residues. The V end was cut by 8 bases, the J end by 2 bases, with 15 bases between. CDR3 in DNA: TGTGCCAGCTTACTCTGGGGGGACAACACCGGGGAGCTGTTTTTT. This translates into CASLLWGDNTGELFF. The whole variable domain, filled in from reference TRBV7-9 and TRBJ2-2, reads DTGVSQNPRHKITKRGQNVTFRCDPISEHNRLYWYRQTLGQGPEFLTYFQNEAQLEKSRLLSDRFSAERPKGSFSTLEIQRTEQGDSAMYLCASLLWGDNTGELFFGEGSRLTVL.

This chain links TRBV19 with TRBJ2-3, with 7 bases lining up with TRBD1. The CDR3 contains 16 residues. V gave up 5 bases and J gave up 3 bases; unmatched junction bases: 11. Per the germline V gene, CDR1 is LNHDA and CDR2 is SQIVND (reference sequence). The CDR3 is CASSATTGFETDTQYF. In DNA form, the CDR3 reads TGTGCCAGTAGTGCCACGACAGGGTTTGAGACAGATACGCAGTATTTT.

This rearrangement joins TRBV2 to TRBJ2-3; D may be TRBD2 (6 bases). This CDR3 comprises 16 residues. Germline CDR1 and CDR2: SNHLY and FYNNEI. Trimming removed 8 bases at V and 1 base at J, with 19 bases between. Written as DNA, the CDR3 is TGTGCCAGCGTGAAGGGACTGTCGGGTGGCACAGATACGCAGTATTTT. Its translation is CASVKGLSGGTDTQYF.

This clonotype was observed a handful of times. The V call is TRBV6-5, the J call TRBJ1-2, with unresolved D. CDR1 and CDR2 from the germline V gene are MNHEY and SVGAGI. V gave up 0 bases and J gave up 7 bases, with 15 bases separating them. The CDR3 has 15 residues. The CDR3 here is CASSYSPTGSGGYTF. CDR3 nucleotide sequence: TGTGCCAGCAGTTACTCCCCCACGGGGTCGGGTGGCTACACCTTC.

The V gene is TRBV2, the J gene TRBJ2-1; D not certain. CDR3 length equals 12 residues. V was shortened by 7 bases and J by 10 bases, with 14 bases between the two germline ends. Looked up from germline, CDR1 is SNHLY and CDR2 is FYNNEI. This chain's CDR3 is CASTLSPLEQFF. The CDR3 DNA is TGTGCCAGCACCCTATCCCCTCTCGAGCAGTTCTTC.

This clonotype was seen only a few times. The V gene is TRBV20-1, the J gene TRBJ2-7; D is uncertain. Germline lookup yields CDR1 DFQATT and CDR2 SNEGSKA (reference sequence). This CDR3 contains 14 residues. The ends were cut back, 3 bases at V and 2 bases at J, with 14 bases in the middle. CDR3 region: CSASRLSVAYEQYF. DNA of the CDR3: TGCAGTGCTAGCCGGTTGAGCGTAGCCTACGAGCAGTACTTC.

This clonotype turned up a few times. As DNA, the CDR3 is TGTGCCATCAGTGAGTTTGACGGCACTGAAGCTTTCTTT. Translating gives CAISEFDGTEAFF. The chain recombines TRBV10-3 with TRBJ1-1; D call uncertain. V lost 1 base, J lost 4 bases, and 7 bases lay in between. CDR3 length: 13 residues. Looked up from germline, CDR1 is ENHRY and CDR2 is SYGVKD.

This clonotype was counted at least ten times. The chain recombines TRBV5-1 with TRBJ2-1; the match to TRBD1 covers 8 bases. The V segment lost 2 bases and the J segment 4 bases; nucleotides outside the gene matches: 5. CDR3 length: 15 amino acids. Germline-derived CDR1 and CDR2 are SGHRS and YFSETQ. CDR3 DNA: TGCGCCAGCAGCTTTGGGACAGGCCTATACAATGAGCAGTTCTTC. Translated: CASSFGTGLYNEQFF.

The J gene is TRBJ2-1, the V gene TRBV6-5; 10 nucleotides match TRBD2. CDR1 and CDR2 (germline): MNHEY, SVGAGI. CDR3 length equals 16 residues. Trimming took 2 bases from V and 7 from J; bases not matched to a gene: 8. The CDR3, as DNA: TGTGCCAGCAGTTACCCCTTGTCTAGCGGGAGTAATGAGCAGTTCTTC. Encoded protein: CASSYPLSSGSNEQFF.

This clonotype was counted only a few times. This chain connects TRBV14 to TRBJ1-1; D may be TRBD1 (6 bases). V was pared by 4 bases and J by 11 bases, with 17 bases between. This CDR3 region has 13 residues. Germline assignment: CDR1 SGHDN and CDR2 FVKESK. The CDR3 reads CASSPRGGTGAFF. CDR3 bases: TGTGCCAGCAGCCCCCGGGGGGGCACCGGGGCTTTCTTT.

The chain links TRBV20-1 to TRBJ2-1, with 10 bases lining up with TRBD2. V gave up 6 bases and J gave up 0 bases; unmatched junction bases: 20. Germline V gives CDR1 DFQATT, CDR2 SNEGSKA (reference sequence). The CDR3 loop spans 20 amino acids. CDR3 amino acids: CSAKNSGGYNVGSSYNEQFF. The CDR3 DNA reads TGCAGTGCCAAAAATAGCGGGGGGTATAACGTCGGGAGCTCCTACAATGAGCAGTTCTTC.